This TCR beta chain is from a study of shared clonotypes between healthy human individuals. Turning to the study itself: Donor ages ranged 18 to 49 years: a couple of women, a few men.

The ends were cut back, 7 bases at V and 0 bases at J, with 16 bases in the middle. The CDR3 length is 14 residues. Germline V gene data show CDR1 as SQVTM and CDR2 as ANQGSEA. In the case of this clone: Its antigen is undetermined.

Study-wide results and limits: Some clonotypes were shared by all four sorted-subset donors, while others were not shared. The non-shared ones had lower generation probabilities than the shared ones.

Per the study methods: ImmunoSEQ supplied junction-only sequences lacking quality scores, so filtering was different. Assay used: immunoSEQ multiplex PCR; TCRdb lists only in-frame clones, some missing. V, J and clone size are taken as reported in that table, and D and trimming were inferred from the DNA itself. The table records around 240,000 clones, about 69% of them present only once. The clonotype comes from a man younger than 45 in good health. The sequencing input was memory CD4+ T cells sorted from blood. The subset: CD45RA-negative fraction. V gene TRBV29-1 combines with J gene TRBJ2-7, with D possibly TRBD2 on 6 matching bases. The CDR3 reads CSGRGDGSSYEQYF. The DNA for the CDR3 is TGCAGCGGCCGCGGGGACGGGAGCTCCTACGAGCAGTACTTC.